The rows below give T cell receptor beta chains drawn from one sample of a study of cytomegalovirus exposure and HLA in healthy donors. The data were produced by immunoSEQ multiplex PCR, yet TCRdb's version contains in-frame clones alone and is incomplete. Of approximately 200,000 clones listed, roughly 80% were seen once; the top ten hold about 1.5%. The sequenced material came from PBMCs. All receptors derive from a woman between 18 and 30 years old in good health and CMV-seronegative. The CDR3 runs from the conserved cysteine through the conserved F or W. The D gene is left open where the match is weak. Clone size is shown for a subset of rows, as once, few, many or a class of expanded clone.

clone_size,v_call,d_call,j_call,cdr3_aa,cdr3_nt
NA,TRBV5-1,TRBD1,TRBJ2-5,CASSSRGPQYF,TGCGCCAGCAGCTCTAGGGGGCCCCAGTACTTC
NA,TRBV19,NA,TRBJ1-2,CASTGPRFGYTF,TGTGCCAGTACAGGGCCGAGGTTTGGCTACACCTTC
NA,TRBV11-1,NA,TRBJ1-1,CASSYHSGSMNTEAFF,TGTGCCAGCAGTTATCACTCGGGAAGCATGAACACTGAAGCTTTCTTT
few,TRBV27,NA,TRBJ2-3,CASSRNRDSTREAQYF,TGTGCCAGCAGTCGCAACCGGGACTCAACTAGAGAAGCGCAGTATTTT
NA,TRBV4-1,NA,TRBJ2-1,CASSQDSRGAGYEQFF,TGCGCCAGCAGCCAAGATAGCCGGGGGGCCGGTTATGAGCAGTTCTTC
NA,TRBV28,NA,TRBJ1-4,CASSLTQGTNEKLFF,TGTGCCAGCAGTTTAACGCAGGGAACTAATGAAAAACTGTTTTTT
NA,TRBV11-3,NA,TRBJ1-1,CASSPGTLNTEAFF,TGTGCCAGCAGCCCGGGGACATTGAACACTGAAGCTTTCTTT
few,TRBV6-5,TRBD1,TRBJ2-7,CASSLGQGSDEQYF,TGTGCCAGCAGCCTGGGACAGGGAAGTGACGAGCAGTACTTC
NA,TRBV6-4,NA,TRBJ1-6,CASGEDVNSPLHF,TGTGCCAGCGGGGAGGACGTGAATTCACCCCTCCACTTT
few,TRBV6-4,TRBD2,TRBJ2-3,CASSLGREETDTQYF,TGTGCCAGCTCCCTTGGGCGGGAGGAGACAGATACGCAGTATTTT
few,TRBV2,NA,TRBJ1-2,CASKPGGSYNYGYTF,TGTGCCAGCAAGCCTGGGGGGTCCTATAACTATGGCTACACCTTC
NA,TRBV6-6,NA,TRBJ1-1,CASRRNMNTEAFF,TGTGCCAGCAGGCGTAATATGAACACTGAAGCTTTCTTT
NA,TRBV28,TRBD2,TRBJ2-1,CASRDASGRAAIYNEQFF,TGTGCCAGCAGGGACGCTAGCGGGAGGGCCGCTATCTACAATGAGCAGTTCTTC
NA,TRBV18,NA,TRBJ2-7,CASSPETNYEQYF,TGTGCCAGCTCACCGGAGACTAACTACGAGCAGTACTTC
NA,TRBV19,TRBD1,TRBJ2-7,CASSTIVDRVGYEQYF,TGTGCCAGTAGTACCATAGTTGACAGGGTCGGCTACGAGCAGTACTTC
NA,TRBV29-1,TRBD2,TRBJ2-5,CSVARGARETQYF,TGCAGCGTTGCGCGGGGGGCGAGAGAGACCCAGTACTTC
once,TRBV28,TRBD1,TRBJ2-7,CASRGPGQGYEQYF,TGTGCCAGCAGGGGCCCGGGACAGGGCTACGAGCAGTACTTC
NA,TRBV4-1,TRBD1,TRBJ2-7,CASSLGQGPSYEQYF,TGCGCCAGCAGCCTCGGACAGGGGCCCTCCTACGAGCAGTACTTC
NA,TRBV7-3,NA,TRBJ2-6,CASSLLHPRQAGANVLTF,TGTGCCAGCAGCTTACTCCACCCCAGACAGGCAGGGGCCAACGTCCTGACTTTC
NA,TRBV6-6,NA,TRBJ1-4,CASSYFSTNEKLFF,TGTGCCAGCAGTTACTTCTCAACTAATGAAAAACTGTTTTTT
few,TRBV4-3,TRBD2,TRBJ2-3,CASSHLTSGRTDTQYF,TGCGCCAGCAGCCACCTGACTAGCGGGAGAACAGATACGCAGTATTTT
few,TRBV19,TRBD1,TRBJ1-4,CASSTDRGSEKLFF,TGTGCCAGTAGTACGGACAGGGGATCCGAAAAACTGTTTTTT
NA,TRBV5-6,TRBD1,TRBJ1-2,CASSTRQGHYGYTF,TGTGCCAGCAGCACGAGACAGGGTCACTATGGCTACACCTTC
few,TRBV6-1,TRBD1,TRBJ1-4,CASSLQGREKLFF,TGTGCCAGCAGTTTACAGGGGCGGGAAAAACTGTTTTTT
NA,TRBV7-7,TRBD2,TRBJ2-5,CASSFGLAGGLGAETQYF,TGTGCCAGCAGCTTCGGACTAGCGGGGGGGCTTGGAGCGGAGACCCAGTACTTC